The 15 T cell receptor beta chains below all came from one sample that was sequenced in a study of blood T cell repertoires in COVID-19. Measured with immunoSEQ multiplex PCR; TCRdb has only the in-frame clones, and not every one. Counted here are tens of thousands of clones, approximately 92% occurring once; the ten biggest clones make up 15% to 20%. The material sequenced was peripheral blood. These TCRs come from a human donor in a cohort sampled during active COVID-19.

The DNA of the CDR3 is TGTGCCAGCAGCCATCGGGAGGGGTACACTGAAGCTTTCTTT. Translated: CASSHREGYTEAFF. The V call is TRBV3-1 (or the pseudogene TRBV3-2), the J call TRBJ1-1; D is possibly TRBD1 (5 bases). The germline gives CDR1 LGHDT, CDR2 YNNKEL (reference sequence). Trimming removed 3 bases at V and 3 bases at J, with 11 bases between. This CDR3 spans 14 amino acids.

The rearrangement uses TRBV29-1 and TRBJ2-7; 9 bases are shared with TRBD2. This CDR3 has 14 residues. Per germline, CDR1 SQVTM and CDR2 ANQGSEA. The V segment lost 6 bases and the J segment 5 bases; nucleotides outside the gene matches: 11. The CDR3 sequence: CSVATGTSWHEQYF. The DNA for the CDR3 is TGCAGCGTAGCAACCGGGACTAGCTGGCACGAGCAGTACTTC.

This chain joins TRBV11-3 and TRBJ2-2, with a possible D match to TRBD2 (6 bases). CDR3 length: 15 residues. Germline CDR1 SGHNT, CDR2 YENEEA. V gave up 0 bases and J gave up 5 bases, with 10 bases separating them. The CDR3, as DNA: TGTGCCAGCAGCTTAGATGCGGGGTTGACCGGGGAGCTGTTTTTT. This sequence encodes CASSLDAGLTGELFF. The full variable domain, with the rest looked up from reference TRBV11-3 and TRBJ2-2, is EAGVVQSPRYKIIEKKQPVAFWCNPISGHNTLYWYLQNLGQGPELLIRYENEEAVDDSQLPKDRFSAERLKGVDSTLKIQPAELGDSAVYLCASSLDAGLTGELFFGEGSRLTVL.

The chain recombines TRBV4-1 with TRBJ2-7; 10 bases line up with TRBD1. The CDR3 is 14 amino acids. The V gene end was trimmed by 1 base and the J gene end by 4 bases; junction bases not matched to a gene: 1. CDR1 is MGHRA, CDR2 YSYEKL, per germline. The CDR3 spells CASSQGGQGYEQYF. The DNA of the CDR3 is TGCGCCAGCAGCCAAGGGGGACAGGGGTACGAGCAGTACTTC.

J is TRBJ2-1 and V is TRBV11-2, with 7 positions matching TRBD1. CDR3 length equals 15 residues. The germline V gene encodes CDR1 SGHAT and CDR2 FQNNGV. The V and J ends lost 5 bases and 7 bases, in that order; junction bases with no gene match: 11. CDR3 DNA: TGTGCCAGCAGCCCTGGGAGAACAGGGGCTAATGAGCAGTTCTTC. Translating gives CASSPGRTGANEQFF.

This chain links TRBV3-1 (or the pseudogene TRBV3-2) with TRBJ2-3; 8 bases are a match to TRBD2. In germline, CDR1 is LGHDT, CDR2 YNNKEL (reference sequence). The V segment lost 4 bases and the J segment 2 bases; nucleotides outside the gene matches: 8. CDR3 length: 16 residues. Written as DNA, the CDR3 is TGTGCCAGCAGCCGGACTAGCAACCCTCCCACAGATACGCAGTATTTT. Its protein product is CASSRTSNPPTDTQYF.

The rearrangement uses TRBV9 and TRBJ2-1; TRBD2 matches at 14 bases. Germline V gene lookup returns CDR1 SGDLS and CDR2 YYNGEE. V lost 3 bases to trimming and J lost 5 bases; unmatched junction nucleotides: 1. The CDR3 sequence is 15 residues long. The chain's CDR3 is CASSGGLAGDNEQFF. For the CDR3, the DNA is TGTGCCAGCAGCGGGGGACTAGCGGGGGACAATGAGCAGTTCTTC.

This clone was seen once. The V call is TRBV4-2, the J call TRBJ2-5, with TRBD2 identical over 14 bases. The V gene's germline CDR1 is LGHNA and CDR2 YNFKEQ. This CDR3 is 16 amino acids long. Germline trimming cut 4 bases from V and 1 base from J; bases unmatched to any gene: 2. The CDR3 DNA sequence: TGTGCCAGCAGCCCAGGGACTAGCGGGGGCCAAGAGACCCAGTACTTC. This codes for CASSPGTSGGQETQYF.

CDR3 DNA: TGTGCCAGTAGTATAGGACCGGGAGGGCCAACCGGGGAGCTGTTTTTT. This translates into CASSIGPGGPTGELFF. The chain has TRBV19 and TRBJ2-2; 8 positions agree with TRBD2. V lost 1 base, J lost 5 bases, and 6 bases stayed unmatched. Germline V gene data show CDR1 as LNHDA and CDR2 as SQIVND (reference sequence). The CDR3 runs to 16 residues. The full variable domain, in which reference TRBV19 and TRBJ2-2 provide the parts outside the CDR3, is DGGITQSPKYLFRKEGQNVTLSCEQNLNHDAMYWYRQDPGQGLRLIYYSQIVNDFQKGDIAEGYSVSREKKESFPLTVTSAQKNPTAFYLCASSIGPGGPTGELFFGEGSRLTVL.

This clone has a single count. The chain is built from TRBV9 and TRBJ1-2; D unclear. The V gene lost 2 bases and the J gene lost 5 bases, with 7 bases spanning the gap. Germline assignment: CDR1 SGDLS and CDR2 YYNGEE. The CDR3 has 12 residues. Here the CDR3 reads CASSVLNYGYTF. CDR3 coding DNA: TGTGCCAGCAGCGTCCTTAATTATGGCTACACCTTC.

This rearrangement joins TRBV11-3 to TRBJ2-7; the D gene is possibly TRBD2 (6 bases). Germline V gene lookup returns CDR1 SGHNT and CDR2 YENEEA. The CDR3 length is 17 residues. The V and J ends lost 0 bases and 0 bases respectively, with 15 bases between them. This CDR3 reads CASSLEGGTHISYEQYF. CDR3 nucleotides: TGTGCCAGCAGCTTAGAGGGCGGGACTCATATCTCCTACGAGCAGTACTTC.

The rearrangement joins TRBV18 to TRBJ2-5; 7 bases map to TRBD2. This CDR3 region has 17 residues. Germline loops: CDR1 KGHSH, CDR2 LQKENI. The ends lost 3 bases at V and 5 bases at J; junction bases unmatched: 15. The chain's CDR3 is CASSPFDSLTGRETQYF. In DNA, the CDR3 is TGTGCCAGCTCACCCTTCGATTCCTTGACCGGGAGGGAGACCCAGTACTTC.

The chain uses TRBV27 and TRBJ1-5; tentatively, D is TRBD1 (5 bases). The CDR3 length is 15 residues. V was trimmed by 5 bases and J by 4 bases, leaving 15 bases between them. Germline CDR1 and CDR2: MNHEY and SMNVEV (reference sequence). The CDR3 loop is CASSPRDLSNQPQHF. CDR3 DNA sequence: TGTGCCAGCAGTCCCCGGGACTTGAGTAATCAGCCCCAGCATTTT.

The CDR3 DNA reads as TGTGCCAGCAGCCTAGGCTTGCAGGACATTCAGTACTTC. This encodes CASSLGLQDIQYF. The chain uses TRBV3-1 (or the pseudogene TRBV3-2) and TRBJ2-4; no definite D call. This CDR3 is built from 13 residues. Germline V lookup: CDR1 LGHDT, CDR2 YNNKEL (reference sequence). V lost 4 bases, J lost 8 bases, and 12 bases lay in between.

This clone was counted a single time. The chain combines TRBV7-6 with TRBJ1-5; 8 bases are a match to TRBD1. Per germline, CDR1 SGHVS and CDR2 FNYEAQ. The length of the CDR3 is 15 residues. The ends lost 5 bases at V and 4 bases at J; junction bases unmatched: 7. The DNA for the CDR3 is TGTGCCAGCAGCCCTGGACAGGGTTTGAATCAGCCCCAGCATTTT. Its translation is CASSPGQGLNQPQHF.